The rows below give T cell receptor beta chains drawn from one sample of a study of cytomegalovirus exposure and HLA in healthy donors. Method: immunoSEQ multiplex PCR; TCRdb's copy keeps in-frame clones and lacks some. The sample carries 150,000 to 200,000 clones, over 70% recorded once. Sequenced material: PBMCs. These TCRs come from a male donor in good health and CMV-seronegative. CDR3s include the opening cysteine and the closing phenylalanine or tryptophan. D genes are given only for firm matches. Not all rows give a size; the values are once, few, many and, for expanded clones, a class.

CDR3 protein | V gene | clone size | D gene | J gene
CSVEAGGGGETQYF | TRBV29-1 | - | TRBD2 | TRBJ2-5
CASSIGSTGDAKNIQYF | TRBV19 | - | TRBD1 | TRBJ2-4
CASSLDFTGNYGYTF | TRBV5-1 | - | - | TRBJ1-2
CASSLGRASGGEQYF | TRBV5-4 | - | TRBD1 | TRBJ2-7
CAWSQREWETQYF | TRBV30 | - | - | TRBJ2-5
CASSRGTGTPYEQYF | TRBV7-9 | - | TRBD1 | TRBJ2-7
CASSSAGATYEQYF | TRBV28 | few | TRBD2 | -
CASSSQGANYGYTF | TRBV7-8 | once | TRBD1 | TRBJ1-2
CASSLPAGIFNEQFF | TRBV5-6 | - | - | TRBJ2-1
CASSSQEIYGYTF | TRBV5-6 | few | - | TRBJ1-2
CASSSLDRGLGNTIYF | TRBV28 | - | TRBD1 | TRBJ1-3
CASSSTGSGNTIYF | TRBV7-9 | - | TRBD1 | TRBJ1-3
CATPSDPGRQSGEQYF | TRBV28 | - | TRBD2 | -
CASSPGGHSGGQPQHF | TRBV18 | - | - | TRBJ1-5
CAISESAGASYEQYF | TRBV10-3 | few | - | TRBJ2-7
CASSQGRTGENYGYTF | TRBV4-3 | once | TRBD1 | TRBJ1-2
CASSFSGGSYNEQFF | TRBV6-4 | once | - | TRBJ2-1
CASSYLRTGASYEQYF | TRBV6-5 | few | TRBD1 | TRBJ2-7
CASRKGRTGEEKLFF | TRBV7-8 | - | TRBD1 | TRBJ1-4
CATILQGSSGRENIQYF | TRBV7-9 | - | TRBD2 | TRBJ2-4
CAAWTGGNEKLFF | TRBV10-3 | - | TRBD1 | TRBJ1-4
CASARPGGNQPQHF | TRBV2 | - | - | TRBJ1-5
CASSITQGYGQPQHF | TRBV19 | - | TRBD1 | TRBJ1-5
CASSYSRAGGLFF | TRBV6-6 | - | TRBD2 | TRBJ2-2
CASSLAREGLGYTF | TRBV5-1 | - | - | TRBJ1-2
CSSSLSRAGGPTGELFF | TRBV7-9 | - | TRBD2 | TRBJ2-2
CASSQDRGKSSYEQYF | TRBV4-2 | - | - | TRBJ2-7